This entry concerns a single T cell receptor beta chain. The sample is drawn from a study of blood T cells in healthy people across ages. Germline V gene sequence: CDR1 KGHDR, CDR2 SFDVKD. V lost 9 bases to trimming and J lost 5 bases; unmatched junction nucleotides: 13. The CDR3 has 17 amino acids. Alongside a J-beta primer mix, a sample-barcoded 5' primer served in a second PCR lasting about 7 to 11 cycles. Via MiXCR, TCRdb re-called the 5' RACE reads, giving one row per CDR3 protein. Counted here are approximately 1.5 million distinct CDR3 sequences, about 31% occurring once; the ten biggest clones make up over 9%.

Sequenced input: blood. V and J are TRBV24-1 and TRBJ2-3; 13 bases match TRBD2. The receptor was derived from a woman between 25 and 40 years old in good health. This CDR3 is CATARTGLAGDQDTQYF. The CDR3 DNA sequence: TGTGCCACCGCTAGGACTGGACTAGCGGGAGACCAAGATACGCAGTATTTT.